The subject of this entry is one T cell receptor (beta chain). No antigen is known for it. The data belong to a study of OX40 agonist ivuxolimab in advanced cancers. CDR1 is GTSNPN, CDR2 SVGIG, per germline (reference sequence). V lost 4 bases and J 5 bases, leaving 12 bases between the germline ends. The CDR3 length is 12 residues. Clones were read by immunoSEQ multiplex PCR, and TCRdb kept only the in-frame ones, dropping some. The sample holds under 70,000 clones, approximately 90% seen once. General observations from the study: There were also nonresponders showing low normalized T-cell clonal expansion. Expanded clones were, on average, more numerous among CD8+ T cells than CD4+.

Sampled blood was obtained at baseline, cycle 4 day 1, and cycle 7 day 1. This sequence joins TRBV30 and TRBJ2-7; D unclear. The sample consisted of CD4+ or CD8+ T cells sorted from blood, taken in a trial of the OX40 agonist ivuxolimab. This TCR was sampled from an adult with an advanced solid tumor such as melanoma, head and neck, liver or kidney cancer. The CDR3, as DNA: TGTGCCTGGACCAGGCAGCCCAACGAGCAGTACTTC. This translates into CAWTRQPNEQYF. The entire variable domain, with the rest obtained from reference TRBV30 and TRBJ2-7, is as follows: SQTIHQWPATLVQPVGSPLSLECTVEGTSNPNLYWYRQAAGRGLQLLFYSVGIGQISSEVPQNLSASRPQDRQFILSSKKLLLSDSGFYLCAWTRQPNEQYFGPGTRLTVT.